This passage covers 5 T cell receptor beta chains from one sample sequenced in a study of radiation and T cells in renal cell carcinoma. Using immunoSEQ multiplex PCR, the repertoire was profiled, and TCRdb retains in-frame clones only, with some absent. This table holds 70,000 to 100,000 clones, 82% found once. The time point was: baseline pretreatment blood. Treatment given: 15 Gy SBRT to primary tumor, nephrectomy 4 weeks later. Sequencing was performed on blood, taken from a patient whose treatment included radiotherapy and nephrectomy. These receptors were taken from a man between 60 and 75 years old with renal cell carcinoma.

The V gene is TRBV11-3, the J gene TRBJ2-1; D gene uncertain. Trimming took 5 bases from V and 6 from J, leaving 11 bases between them. Germline-derived CDR1 and CDR2 are SGHNT and YENEEA. This CDR3 contains 13 residues. Written as DNA, the CDR3 is TGTGCCAGCAGCCTAGGATCGGTCAATGAGCAGTTCTTC. Translated: CASSLGSVNEQFF.

The rearrangement links TRBV30 to TRBJ2-1, with D perhaps TRBD2 (6 bases). V was cut by 2 bases and J by 3 bases, with 11 bases left in between. Germline assignment: CDR1 GTSNPN and CDR2 SVGIG (reference sequence). This CDR3 region has 14 residues. CDR3 sequence reads: CAWSPGGNYNEQFF. The DNA for the CDR3 is TGTGCCTGGAGTCCTGGCGGGAACTACAATGAGCAGTTCTTC.

The chain couples TRBV18 to TRBJ2-7; 9 bases fit TRBD2. V dropped 4 bases and J dropped 2; count of bases not matched to a gene: 3. Germline loops: CDR1 KGHSH, CDR2 LQKENI. The CDR3 spans 14 residues. The CDR3 DNA sequence: TGTGCCAGCTCACTGGAGCGGGAGGCCTACGAGCAGTACTTC. Its protein is CASSLEREAYEQYF.

The CDR3 DNA reads TGTGCCAGCAGTCGACCCCAAGCGGGAGGTGGGTACGAGCAGTACTTC. Its protein is CASSRPQAGGGYEQYF. The chain has TRBV6-6 and TRBJ2-7, with 9 positions matching TRBD2. Per germline, CDR1 MNHNY and CDR2 SVGAGI (reference sequence). This CDR3 comprises 16 residues. V was pared by 5 bases and J by 4 bases, with 12 bases of the junction left unmatched.

The V and J genes are TRBV5-1 and TRBJ2-7, with a possible D match to TRBD1 (7 bases). The CDR3 has 14 residues. CDR1 SGHRS and CDR2 YFSETQ come from the germline V gene. Between the trimmed V and J ends, which lost 4 bases and 6 bases, there was a span of 17 bases. The CDR3 spells CASSAGQGGGEQYF. CDR3 DNA sequence: TGCGCCAGCAGCGCCGGCCAGGGGGGAGGCGAGCAGTACTTC. The full variable domain, completed using reference TRBV5-1 and TRBJ2-7, is KAGVTQTPRYLIKTRGQQVTLSCSPISGHRSVSWYQQTPGQGLQFLFEYFSETQRNKGNFPGRFSGRQFSNSRSEMNVSTLELGDSALYLCASSAGQGGGEQYFGPGTRLTVT.